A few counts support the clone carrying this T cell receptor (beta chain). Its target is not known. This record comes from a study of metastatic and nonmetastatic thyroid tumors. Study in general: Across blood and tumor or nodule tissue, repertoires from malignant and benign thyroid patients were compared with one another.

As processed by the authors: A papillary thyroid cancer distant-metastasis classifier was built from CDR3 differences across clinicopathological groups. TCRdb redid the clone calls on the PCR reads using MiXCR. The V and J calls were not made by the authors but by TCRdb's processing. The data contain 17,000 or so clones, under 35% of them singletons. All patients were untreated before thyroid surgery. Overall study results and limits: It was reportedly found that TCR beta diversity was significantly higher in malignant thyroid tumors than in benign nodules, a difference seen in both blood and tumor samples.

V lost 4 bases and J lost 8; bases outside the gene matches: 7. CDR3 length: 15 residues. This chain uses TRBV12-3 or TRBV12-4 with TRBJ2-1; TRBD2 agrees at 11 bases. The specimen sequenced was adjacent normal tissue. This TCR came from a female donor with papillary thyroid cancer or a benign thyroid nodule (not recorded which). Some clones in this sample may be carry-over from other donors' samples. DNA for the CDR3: TGTGCCAGCAGTTACAGTACTAGCGGGAGTGATGAGCAGTTCTTC. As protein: CASSYSTSGSDEQFF.